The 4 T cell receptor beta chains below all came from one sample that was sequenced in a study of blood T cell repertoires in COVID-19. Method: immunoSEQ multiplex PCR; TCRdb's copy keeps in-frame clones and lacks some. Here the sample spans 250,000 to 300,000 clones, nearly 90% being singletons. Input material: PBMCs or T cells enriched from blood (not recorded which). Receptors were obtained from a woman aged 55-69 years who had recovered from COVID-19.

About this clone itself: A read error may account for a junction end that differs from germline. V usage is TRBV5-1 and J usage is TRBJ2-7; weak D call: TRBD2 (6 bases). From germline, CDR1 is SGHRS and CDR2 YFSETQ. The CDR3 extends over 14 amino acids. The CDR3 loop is CASTLGSGSYEQYF. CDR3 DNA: TGCGCCAGCACCTTGGGAAGCGGGTCCTACGAGCAGTACTTC.

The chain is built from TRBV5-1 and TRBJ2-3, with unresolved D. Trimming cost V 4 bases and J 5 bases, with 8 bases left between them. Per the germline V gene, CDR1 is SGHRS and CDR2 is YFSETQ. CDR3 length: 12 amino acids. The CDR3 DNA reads TGCGCCAGCAGCCCCCTAGGAGATACGCAGTATTTT. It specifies CASSPLGDTQYF.

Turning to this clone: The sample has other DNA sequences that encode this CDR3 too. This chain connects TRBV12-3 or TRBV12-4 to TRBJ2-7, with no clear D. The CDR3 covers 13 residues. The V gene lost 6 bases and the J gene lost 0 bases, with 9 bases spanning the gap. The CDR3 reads CASSPTSSYEQYF. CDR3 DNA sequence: TGTGCCAGCAGCCCGACATCCTCCTACGAGCAGTACTTC.

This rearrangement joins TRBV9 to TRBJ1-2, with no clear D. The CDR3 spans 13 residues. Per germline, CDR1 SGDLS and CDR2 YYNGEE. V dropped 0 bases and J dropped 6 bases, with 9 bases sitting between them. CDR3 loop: CASSVVPSHGYTF. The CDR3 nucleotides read TGTGCCAGCAGCGTAGTCCCGAGTCATGGCTACACCTTC.